This T cell receptor (beta chain) was documented in a study of cytomegalovirus exposure and HLA in healthy donors. The study, taken as a whole, reports: The authors listed 150 to 200 TCR beta chains as cytomegalovirus-associated.

Concerning this clone: The antigen is not known.

CDR1 and CDR2 from the germline V gene are SNHLY and FYNNEI. V was pared by 7 bases and J by 1 base, with 8 bases between. The CDR3 consists of 14 residues. TCRdb keeps only in-frame clones here, not all; method: immunoSEQ multiplex PCR. The table includes 60,000 or so clones, under 95% detected once. While the first cohort had around 700 subjects, the donors belonged to the separate validation cohort of roughly 130 subjects. The TCR sequence derives from a man between 18 and 29 years old in good health and CMV-seronegative. The sequenced sample was PBMCs. This chain uses TRBV2 with TRBJ2-6, with D perhaps TRBD2 (5 bases). The CDR3 region is CASIGDSGANVLTF. CDR3 sequence (DNA): TGTGCCAGCATCGGGGATTCTGGGGCCAACGTCCTGACTTTC.